This T cell receptor (beta chain) was identified in a study of T cells in Graves' hyperthyroidism and ophthalmopathy. Amplified TCR beta CDR3 regions came from RNA transcripts. With the HTBI primer set, the TCR CDR3 went through a first round of RT-PCR. A single record per CDR3 protein comes from TCRdb applying MiXCR to the multiplex PCR reads. Among 600,000 to 850,000 distinct CDR3 sequences listed, around 20% were seen once. From germline, CDR1 is MNHNS and CDR2 SASEGT. This CDR3 spans 15 amino acids. Losses at the gene ends were 5 bases for V and 3 bases for J; bases not matched to a gene: 9. Whole-study results and caveats: Blood samples included most of the expanded thyroid clonotypes exceeding 0.001.

This clonotype was recorded at least ten times. What it binds is not known. The chain couples TRBV6-1 to TRBJ2-5; TRBD1 matches at 7 bases. This sequence was found in a woman aged 45-59 years with Graves' hyperthyroidism that later progressed to Graves' ophthalmopathy. Material: blood. CDR3: CASSPTTGREETQYF. The CDR3 DNA sequence: TGTGCCAGCAGTCCAACGACAGGGAGAGAAGAGACCCAGTACTTC.